The 14 T cell receptor beta chains presented below share a single source sample, sequenced in a study of blood T cells in healthy people across ages. A second PCR, run for about 6 to 12 cycles, used a sample-barcoded 5' primer plus a J-beta primer mix. Via MiXCR, TCRdb re-called the 5' RACE reads, giving one row per CDR3 protein. The sample comprises about 690,000 distinct CDR3 sequences, less than 45% of which are singletons, and approximately 31% rests with the top ten. Sequencing was done on a sample of blood. All receptors derive from an elderly man in good health.

This clonotype was counted a few times. The CDR3 protein is CASRLSGTSIVDEQFF. The CDR3 DNA sequence: TGCGCCAGCAGGCTCTCCGGGACTAGCATCGTCGATGAGCAGTTCTTC. The chain carries TRBV4-1 and TRBJ2-1; TRBD2 matches 9 bases. With 6 bases clipped from V and 8 bases from J, the junction kept 14 bases outside the gene matches. Looked up from germline, CDR1 is MGHRA and CDR2 is YSYEKL. The CDR3 length is 16 residues.

The chain links TRBV5-1 to TRBJ2-7; D may correspond to TRBD1 or TRBD2 (5 bases each). This CDR3 has 15 residues. Germline V gene data show CDR1 as SGHRS and CDR2 as YFSETQ. Trimming shortened V by 3 bases and J by 2 bases, and 15 bases separated the two germline ends. Here the CDR3 DNA reads TGCGCCAGCAGCTACCTTGGGGACGGAGCCTACGAGCAGTACTTC. Translation: CASSYLGDGAYEQYF.

This chain joins TRBV7-2 and TRBJ1-5; D gene uncertain. Trimming removed 5 bases at V and 5 bases at J, with 10 bases between. The CDR3 spans 13 residues. The germline CDR1 and CDR2 sequences are SGHTA and FQGNSA. The CDR3 DNA reads TGTGCCAGCAGCGCCGGGAGTTATCAGCCCCAGCATTTT. Its protein is CASSAGSYQPQHF.

This clonotype appeared a single time. This may be a read error: a much more frequent sequence differs by one nucleotide. The gene calls are TRBV6-2 or TRBV6-3 and TRBJ2-7, with D perhaps TRBD1 (5 bases). This CDR3 region has 13 residues. CDR1 and CDR2 (germline): MNHEY, SVGEGT. Trimming removed 6 bases at V and 7 bases at J, with 16 bases between. The CDR3 DNA follows: TGTGCCAGCAGCCCCATCCAGGGCAATGAGCAGTACTTC. It translates to CASSPIQGNEQYF.

The chain joins TRBV6-5 to TRBJ1-1, with D perhaps TRBD1 (5 bases). Trimming took 2 bases from V and 0 from J, leaving 10 bases between them. The CDR3 is made up of 15 amino acids. Germline V gives CDR1 MNHEY, CDR2 SVGAGI. The CDR3 is CASSYTTDMNTEAFF. CDR3 in DNA: TGTGCCAGCAGTTACACGACAGACATGAACACTGAAGCTTTCTTT.

J is TRBJ1-2 and V is TRBV3-1; 7 bases are shared with TRBD1. The CDR3 is made up of 15 amino acids. Germline assignment: CDR1 LGHDT and CDR2 YNNKEL (reference sequence). The junction had 6 bases not matched to a gene; V was cut back by 1 base and J by 4 bases. The CDR3 reads CASSQGDREPYGYTF. The CDR3 DNA is TGTGCCAGCAGCCAAGGGGACAGAGAGCCCTATGGCTACACCTTC.

This clonotype was counted only a few times. CDR3 sequence reads: CASSQGVLGRTTYEQYF. For the CDR3, the DNA is TGCGCCAGCAGCCAAGGCGTACTGGGCAGGACAACCTACGAGCAGTACTTC. The genes are TRBV4-3 and TRBJ2-7, with D possibly being TRBD1 (5 bases). Trimming shortened V by 1 base and J by 2 bases, and 18 bases separated the two germline ends. The CDR3 extends over 17 amino acids. Germline CDR1 LGHNA, CDR2 YSLEER.

The chain carries TRBV7-3 and TRBJ2-5, with D unresolved. V lost 3 bases, J lost 11 bases, and 16 bases lay in between. The germline gives CDR1 SGHTA, CDR2 FQGTGA. This CDR3 comprises 13 residues. The CDR3, as DNA: TGTGCCAGCAGCTTCGAAGTGACAAGTGAGCAGTACTTC. Protein sequence: CASSFEVTSEQYF. Full variable domain (outside the CDR3, taken from reference TRBV7-3 and TRBJ2-5): GAGVSQTPSNKVTEKGKYVELRCDPISGHTALYWYRQSLGQGPEFLIYFQGTGAADDSGLPNDRFFAVRPEGSVSTLKIQRTERGDSAVYLCASSFEVTSEQYFGPGTRLLVL.

This clonotype occurred once. The rearrangement uses TRBV7-9 and TRBJ1-2; no definite D call. This CDR3 region has 12 residues. V was clipped by 1 base and J by 10 bases, with 10 bases between them. Germline V gene sequence: CDR1 SEHNR, CDR2 FQNEAQ (reference sequence). CDR3 loop: CASSLDTGSYTF. Written as DNA, the CDR3 is TGTGCCAGCAGCTTAGACACTGGTTCCTACACCTTC.

The table lists this clonotype with a few counts. The chain couples TRBV7-2 to TRBJ2-5; perhaps TRBD2 as D (5 bases). V gave up 2 bases and J gave up 2 bases, with 9 bases separating them. The CDR3 consists of 14 residues. Germline V lookup: CDR1 SGHTA, CDR2 FQGNSA. CDR3 protein: CASSLTRSQETQYF. The DNA of the CDR3 is TGTGCCAGCAGCTTAACTAGATCGCAAGAGACCCAGTACTTC.

The chain carries TRBV18 and TRBJ2-5; D may be TRBD2 (5 bases). The DNA end favors TRBJ2-7, so the J call may be wrong. The CDR3 covers 13 residues. Germline-derived CDR1 and CDR2 are KGHSH and LQKENI. The CDR3 protein is CASSPPSGNEQYF. For the CDR3, the DNA is TGTGCCAGCTCACCACCGTCGGGGAACGAGCAGTACTTC.

V gene TRBV6-1 combines with J gene TRBJ1-4; possible D gene TRBD1, 5 bases. V gave up 0 bases and J gave up 4 bases, with 12 bases separating them. Per the germline V gene, CDR1 is MNHNS and CDR2 is SASEGT. The CDR3 consists of 16 residues. DNA of the CDR3: TGTGCCAGCAGTGAAGCGCTTCGAGGGGATAATGAAAAACTGTTTTTT. Its protein product is CASSEALRGDNEKLFF.

Ten or more counts support this clonotype. This could be a read error, since a much larger clone is one nucleotide away. The chain joins TRBV20-1 to TRBJ2-5; TRBD1 agrees at 10 bases. This CDR3 is built from 14 residues. CDR1 is DFQATT and CDR2 is SNEGSKA in the germline V gene (reference sequence). After removal of 6 bases from V and 11 bases from J, the junction contained 15 bases not matched to a gene. The CDR3 is CSANPGTGDNEQYF. CDR3 nucleotides: TGCAGTGCCAACCCCGGGACAGGGGACAATGAGCAGTACTTC.

The V call is TRBV7-9, the J call TRBJ2-5, with a weak D call TRBD1 (6 bases). The CDR3 length is 16 residues. The V gene's germline CDR1 is SEHNR and CDR2 FQNEAQ (reference sequence). V gave up 5 bases and J gave up 3 bases, with 19 bases separating them. The CDR3 bases are TGTGCCAGCAGCCCGGCCCCCGGGACACACGAAGAGACCCAGTACTTC. This codes for CASSPAPGTHEETQYF.